The 9 T cell receptor beta chains below all came from one sample that was sequenced in a study of blood T cell repertoires in COVID-19. Some clones are missing from TCRdb's copy, which holds only in-frame ones; the method was immunoSEQ multiplex PCR. The table includes hundreds of thousands of clones, 75% to 90% detected once. What was sequenced was peripheral blood. The receptors originated from a woman under 30 with acute or convalescent COVID-19.

The gene calls are TRBV18 and TRBJ1-2; D gene ambiguous. CDR1 is KGHSH and CDR2 is LQKENI in the germline V gene. V was trimmed by 2 bases and J by 0 bases, leaving 16 bases between them. This CDR3 has 17 residues. For the CDR3, the DNA is TGTGCCAGCTCACCAATAGCAGCTAGCCTAACTAACTATGGCTACACCTTC. Amino acids: CASSPIAASLTNYGYTF.

The chain is built from TRBV6-5 and TRBJ1-4; D ambiguous. This CDR3 spans 13 amino acids. Germline-derived CDR1 and CDR2 are MNHEY and SVGAGI. V was clipped by 4 bases and J by 10 bases, with 13 bases between them. The CDR3 bases are TGTGCCAGCAGTTCCCGGGAGTTAGGAAAACTGTTTTTT. It is translated as CASSSRELGKLFF.

The chain links TRBV29-1 to TRBJ1-1; D is unresolved. The CDR3 runs to 14 residues. Trimming removed 6 bases at V and 0 bases at J, with 14 bases between. The V gene's germline CDR1 is SQVTM and CDR2 ANQGSEA. CDR3 bases: TGCAGCGTCAGGTTTAGATACATGAACACTGAAGCTTTCTTT. Protein: CSVRFRYMNTEAFF. Combining the CDR3 with reference TRBV29-1 and TRBJ1-1 gives the whole variable domain SAVISQKPSRDICQRGTSLTIQCQVDSQVTMMFWYRQQPGQSLTLIATANQGSEATYESGFVIDKFPISRPNLTFSTLTVSNMSPEDSSIYLCSVRFRYMNTEAFFGQGTRLTVV.

The chain links TRBV6-4 to TRBJ1-5; 7 positions match TRBD1. The CDR3 spans 15 residues. Losses at the gene ends were 4 bases for V and 4 bases for J; bases not matched to a gene: 7. Per germline, CDR1 MRHNA and CDR2 SNTAGT. The CDR3 DNA reads as TGTGCCAGCAGTGCTACAGGGGCGGGAAATCAGCCCCAGCATTTT. It specifies CASSATGAGNQPQHF.

This clone was detected only a few times. This chain uses TRBV30 with TRBJ1-1, with 8 bases identical to TRBD1. The V and J ends lost 4 bases and 6 bases, in that order; junction bases with no gene match: 4. CDR3 length: 12 amino acids. Germline CDR1 is GTSNPN and CDR2 is SVGIG (reference sequence). The CDR3: CAWTQGASEAFF. The CDR3 bases are TGTGCCTGGACTCAGGGGGCTTCTGAAGCTTTCTTT.

This clone was detected a few times. This chain connects TRBV6-5 to TRBJ1-2; D is ambiguous. The CDR3 spans 14 residues. Germline lookup yields CDR1 MNHEY and CDR2 SVGAGI. V lost 3 bases and J 2 bases, leaving 10 bases between the germline ends. The CDR3 loop reads CASSYLAGNYGYTF. CDR3 DNA: TGTGCCAGCAGTTATCTCGCGGGGAACTATGGCTACACCTTC.

The genes are TRBV5-1 and TRBJ1-2, with TRBD1 identical over 12 bases. Per the germline V gene, CDR1 is SGHRS and CDR2 is YFSETQ. J gave up 7 bases and V 4 bases, and 11 bases lay outside the gene matches. The CDR3 runs 16 residues. CDR3 loop: CASSMGQGAVVGGYTF. The CDR3 DNA reads TGCGCCAGCAGCATGGGACAGGGGGCGGTGGTTGGTGGCTACACCTTC.

The chain couples TRBV10-3 to TRBJ2-3, with 11 bases matching TRBD2. Losses at the gene ends were 0 bases for V and 5 bases for J; bases not matched to a gene: 10. The CDR3 loop spans 18 amino acids. The germline V gene has CDR1 ENHRY and CDR2 SYGVKD. The CDR3 region has the DNA TGTGCCATCAGTGAGTCGGACGTACTAGCGGGGGTTGGAGATACGCAGTATTTT. Amino acids: CAISESDVLAGVGDTQYF.

The rearrangement uses TRBV7-9 and TRBJ2-3, with 15 bases fitting TRBD2. The V and J ends lost 5 bases and 5 bases, in that order; junction bases with no gene match: 8. The CDR3 sequence is 17 residues long. CDR1 and CDR2 from the germline V gene are SEHNR and FQNEAQ (reference sequence). The CDR3 sequence: CASSPGGLAGGGDTQYF. In nucleotides, the CDR3 is TGTGCCAGCAGCCCCGGGGGACTAGCGGGGGGAGGAGATACGCAGTATTTT.